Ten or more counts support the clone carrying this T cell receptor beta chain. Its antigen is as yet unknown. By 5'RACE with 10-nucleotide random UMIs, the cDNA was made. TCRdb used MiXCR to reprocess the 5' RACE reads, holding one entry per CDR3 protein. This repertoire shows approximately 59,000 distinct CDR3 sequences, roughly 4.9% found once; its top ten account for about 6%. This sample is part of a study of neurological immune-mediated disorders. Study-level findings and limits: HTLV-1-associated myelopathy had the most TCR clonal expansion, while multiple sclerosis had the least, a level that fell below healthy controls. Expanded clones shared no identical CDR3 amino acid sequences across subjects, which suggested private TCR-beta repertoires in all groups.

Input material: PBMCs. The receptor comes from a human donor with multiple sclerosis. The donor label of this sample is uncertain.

The CDR3 is CASSRSGVVYEQYF. The CDR3 nucleotides are TGTGCCAGCAGCCGTAGCGGGGTCGTCTACGAGCAGTACTTC. This chain joins TRBV6-2 or TRBV6-3 and TRBJ2-7; 8 nucleotides match TRBD2. Germline V lookup: CDR1 MNHEY, CDR2 SVGEGT. J gave up 3 bases and V 6 bases, and 7 bases lay outside the gene matches. This CDR3 comprises 14 residues.